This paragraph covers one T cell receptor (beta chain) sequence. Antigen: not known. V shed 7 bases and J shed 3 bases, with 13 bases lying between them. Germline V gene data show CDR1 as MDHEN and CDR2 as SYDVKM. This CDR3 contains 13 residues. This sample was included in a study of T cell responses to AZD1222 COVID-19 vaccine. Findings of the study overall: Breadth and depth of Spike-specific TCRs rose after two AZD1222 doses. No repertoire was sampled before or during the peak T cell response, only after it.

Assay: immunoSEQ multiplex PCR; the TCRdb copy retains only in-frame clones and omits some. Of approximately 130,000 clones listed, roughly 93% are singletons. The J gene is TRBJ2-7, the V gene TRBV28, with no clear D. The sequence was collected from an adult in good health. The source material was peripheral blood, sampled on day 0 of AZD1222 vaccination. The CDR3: CASTPPPGYEQYF. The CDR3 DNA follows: TGTGCCAGCACTCCCCCACCCGGCTACGAGCAGTACTTC. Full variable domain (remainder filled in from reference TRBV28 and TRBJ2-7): DVKVTQSSRYLVKRTGEKVFLECVQDMDHENMFWYRQDPGLGLRLIYFSYDVKMKEKGDIPEGYSVSREKKERFSLILESASTNQTSMYLCASTPPPGYEQYFGPGTRLTVT.